A single sample is the source of the 13 T cell receptor beta chains below, sequenced in a study of CD8 T cells in ankylosing spondylitis (dated by TCRdb to about 2017). Here is what the overall study found, with its caveats: Blood from ankylosing spondylitis patients appeared to be characterized by a TCR beta motif composed of eight highly homologous amino acid variants.

The library was obtained by 5' RACE. Instrument used: Illumina HiSeq 2500. TCRdb passed the public sequencing reads through fastp at Q25 and MiXCR, retaining productive beta sequences. Identical CDR3 protein sequences are pooled into one entry, listed with their most common genes and DNA. This sample gives fewer than 250,000 distinct CDR3 sequences in total; about a sixth of them show up just once. The leading ten clones occupy more than 40% of the sample. No antigen has been identified for these receptors. Source material: blood, either unsorted or a sorted T cell fraction (not recorded which). The receptor set was obtained from a male donor with ankylosing spondylitis.

This chain links TRBV6-2 or TRBV6-3 with TRBJ2-1, with 9 bases lining up with TRBD2. CDR1 and CDR2 from the germline V gene are MNHEY and SVGEGT. With V trimmed by 5 bases and J by 6 bases, 11 bases remained unmatched. There are 16 residues in the CDR3. CDR3 DNA sequence: TGTGCCAGCAGTGACCCCGAGGGCGGGAGGGCCAATGAGCAGTTCTTC. Its protein is CASSDPEGGRANEQFF.

The chain uses TRBV9 and TRBJ2-5; possible D gene TRBD2, 6 bases. Germline values: CDR1 SGDLS, CDR2 YYNGEE. The V gene lost 4 bases and the J gene lost 5 bases, with 15 bases spanning the gap. This CDR3 is built from 14 residues. DNA of the CDR3: TGTGCCAGCAGCCCGAGTAGCGGCCGGGAGACCCAGTACTTC. This translates into CASSPSSGRETQYF. The entire variable domain, with the rest obtained from reference TRBV9 and TRBJ2-5, is as follows: DSGVTQTPKHLITATGQRVTLRCSPRSGDLSVYWYQQSLDQGLQFLIQYYNGEERAKGNILERFSAQQFPDLHSELNLSSLELGDSALYFCASSPSSGRETQYFGPGTRLLVL.

This clonotype was picked up a small number of times. This chain joins TRBV6-5 and TRBJ2-3; D call uncertain. CDR3 length: 16 residues. Germline V gene data show CDR1 as MNHEY and CDR2 as SVGAGI. V was pared by 6 bases and J by 0 bases, with 16 bases between. The CDR3 spells CASSYQAAPSTDTQYF. The CDR3 bases are TGTGCCAGCAGCTATCAGGCAGCACCTAGCACAGATACGCAGTATTTT.

CDR3: CATSRMGLTDTQYF. The CDR3 DNA reads as TGTGCCACCTCCCGGATGGGCCTAACAGATACGCAGTATTTT. This chain joins TRBV24-1 and TRBJ2-3; D remains ambiguous. The CDR3 has 14 amino acids. Trimming stripped 9 bases from V and 3 bases from J, with 15 bases between. Germline V CDR1 and CDR2: KGHDR, SFDVKD.

The chain combines TRBV4-1 with TRBJ2-5; 7 bases are shared with TRBD2. The V and J ends lost 0 bases and 1 base, in that order; junction bases with no gene match: 5. The CDR3 consists of 16 residues. Per the germline V gene, CDR1 is MGHRA and CDR2 is YSYEKL. The CDR3 sequence: CASSQEGEGFQETQYF. In nucleotides, the CDR3 is TGCGCCAGCAGCCAAGAGGGGGAGGGTTTCCAAGAGACCCAGTACTTC.

The chain is built from TRBV7-6 and TRBJ1-1; D gene ambiguous. The ends were cut back, 1 base at V and 10 bases at J, with 19 bases in the middle. The germline V gene encodes CDR1 SGHVS and CDR2 FNYEAQ. This CDR3 contains 15 residues. This chain's CDR3 is CASSLEVSLPDRAFF. The CDR3 DNA reads TGTGCCAGCAGCTTAGAAGTTTCTCTTCCTGACCGAGCTTTCTTT.

This chain connects TRBV10-2 to TRBJ2-1, with a possible D match to TRBD1 (6 bases). The length of the CDR3 is 13 residues. The germline V gene encodes CDR1 WSHSY and CDR2 SAAADI. V was shortened by 0 bases and J by 8 bases, with 8 bases between the two germline ends. CDR3 DNA sequence: TGCGCCAGCAGTGAGTCTAGGGGGTATGAGCAGTTCTTC. It codes for CASSESRGYEQFF.

Remarks on this clonotype: A much larger clone differs by one base, so this may be a read error. The conserved phenylalanine or tryptophan is not found at the CDR3 terminus, so this likely reflects a read error. The chain uses TRBV29-1 and TRBJ2-7; possibly TRBD1 for D (5 bases). This CDR3 is 15 amino acids long. The V gene lost 0 bases and the J gene lost 3 bases, with 15 bases spanning the gap. Germline V gene lookup returns CDR1 SQVTM and CDR2 ANQGSEA. The CDR3 nucleotides are TGCAGCGTTGAAGATCAAATCCAGGGTGACTACGAGCAGTACTCC. Amino acid sequence: CSVEDQIQGDYEQYS.

This clonotype occurred many times. This chain uses TRBV4-1 with TRBJ2-1; TRBD1 aligns across 8 bases. Per germline, CDR1 MGHRA and CDR2 YSYEKL. V lost 2 bases to trimming and J lost 4 bases; unmatched junction nucleotides: 7. The CDR3 extends over 16 amino acids. As DNA, the CDR3 is TGCGCCAGCAGCCAACCGACAGGGGAGTTTTACAATGAGCAGTTCTTC. Protein: CASSQPTGEFYNEQFF.

This rearrangement joins TRBV27 to TRBJ2-7; 8 nucleotides agree with TRBD1. Germline CDR1 reads MNHEY; CDR2 reads SMNVEV (reference sequence). The CDR3 is 16 residues long. V dropped 6 bases and J dropped 3; count of bases not matched to a gene: 13. For the CDR3, the DNA is TGTGCCAGCAGCCACTTGACAGGGGAATTGTTCTACGAGCAGTACTTC. Translation gives CASSHLTGELFYEQYF.

The chain joins TRBV29-1 to TRBJ2-7; TRBD2 matches 11 bases. The CDR3 runs to 14 residues. Germline V gene sequence: CDR1 SQVTM, CDR2 ANQGSEA. V gave up 3 bases and J gave up 3 bases; unmatched junction bases: 4. Written as DNA, the CDR3 is TGCAGCGTTGAGGTAGCGGGGGGGCTCTACGAGCAGTACTTC. Translating gives CSVEVAGGLYEQYF.

The chain links TRBV6-5 to TRBJ2-3; D is undetermined. This CDR3 spans 14 amino acids. Germline CDR1 MNHEY, CDR2 SVGAGI. V was clipped by 2 bases and J by 1 base, with 7 bases between them. CDR3 residues: CASSYIGGTDTQYF. The CDR3 DNA reads as TGTGCCAGCAGTTACATTGGAGGCACAGATACGCAGTATTTT.

The sample holds a few counts of this clonotype. V usage is TRBV6-1 and J usage is TRBJ2-3, with no clear D. Germline CDR1 is MNHNS and CDR2 is SASEGT. V was pared by 0 bases and J by 0 bases, with 4 bases between. This CDR3 region has 14 residues. The CDR3 sequence is CASSEAGSTDTQYF. The CDR3 DNA is TGTGCCAGCAGTGAAGCCGGCAGCACAGATACGCAGTATTTT.